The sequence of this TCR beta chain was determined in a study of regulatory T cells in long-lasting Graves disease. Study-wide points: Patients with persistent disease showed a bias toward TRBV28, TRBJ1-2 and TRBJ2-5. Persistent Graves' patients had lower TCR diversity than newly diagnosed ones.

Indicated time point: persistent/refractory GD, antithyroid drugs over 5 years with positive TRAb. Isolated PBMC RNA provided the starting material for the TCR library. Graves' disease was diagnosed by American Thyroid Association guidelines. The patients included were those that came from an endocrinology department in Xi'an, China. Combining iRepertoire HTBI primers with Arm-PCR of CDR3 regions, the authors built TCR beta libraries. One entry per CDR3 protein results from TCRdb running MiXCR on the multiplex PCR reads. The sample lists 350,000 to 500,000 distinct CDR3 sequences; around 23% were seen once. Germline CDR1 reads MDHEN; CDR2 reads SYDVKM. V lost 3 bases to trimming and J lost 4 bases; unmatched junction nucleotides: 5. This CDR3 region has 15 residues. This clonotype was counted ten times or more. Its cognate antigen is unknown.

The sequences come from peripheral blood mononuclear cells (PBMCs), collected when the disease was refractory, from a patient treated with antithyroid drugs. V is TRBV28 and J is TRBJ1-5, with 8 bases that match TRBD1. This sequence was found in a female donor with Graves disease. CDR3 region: CASSLSDRGNQPQHF. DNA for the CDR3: TGTGCCAGCAGTTTGTCAGACAGGGGAAATCAGCCCCAGCATTTT.